The rows below give T cell receptor beta chains drawn from one sample of a study of blood T cell repertoires in COVID-19. TCRdb keeps only in-frame clones here, not all; method: immunoSEQ multiplex PCR. This sample has more than 300,000 clones, with 80% to 90% found just once. What was sequenced was peripheral blood. These receptors all come from a woman between 50 and 59 years old with acute or convalescent COVID-19. The CDR3 runs from the conserved cysteine through the conserved F or W. The order of the fields is J gene, V gene, D gene, clone size, CDR3 protein, CDR3 DNA. D genes are given only for firm matches. Size tells how often a clone was seen (once, few, many) or the class of an expanded clone, and some rows leave it out.

>TRBJ2-3|TRBV7-2|NA|NA
CASSLDLGGRGTQYF
TGTGCCAGCAGCTTAGATCTTGGCGGCAGAGGGACGCAGTATTTT
>TRBJ1-2|TRBV24-1|TRBD1|once
CATEDRGKDGYTF
TGTGCCACTGAAGACAGGGGAAAGGATGGCTACACCTTC
>TRBJ1-2|TRBV24-1|NA|NA
CATSDRSDSYGYTF
TGTGCCACCAGTGATCGCTCCGATAGCTATGGCTACACCTTC
>TRBJ2-3|TRBV7-3|NA|NA
CASSRRGLGSDTQYF
TGTGCCAGCAGTCGCCGGGGACTTGGCTCAGATACGCAGTATTTT
>TRBJ1-3|TRBV25-1|TRBD1|NA
CASLSGTEVSGNTIYF
TGTGCCAGCCTTTCCGGGACAGAAGTTTCTGGAAACACCATATATTTT
>TRBJ1-2|TRBV5-1|NA|NA
CASSSGGGYTF
TGCGCCAGCAGCTCGGGGGGTGGCTACACCTTC
>TRBJ2-1|TRBV5-4|NA|NA
CASSHPGREQFF
TGTGCCAGCAGCCATCCCGGTCGTGAGCAGTTCTTC
>TRBJ1-4|TRBV27|NA|NA
CASSTHPGKEKLFF
TGTGCCAGCAGTACCCACCCAGGGAAAGAAAAACTGTTTTTT
>TRBJ2-3|TRBV5-1|TRBD2|NA
CASKLLAGGENTQYF
TGCGCCAGCAAACTACTAGCGGGGGGGGAAAATACGCAGTATTTT
>TRBJ1-2|TRBV4-2|TRBD1|once
CASSQGDRGLGYTF
TGTGCCAGCAGCCAAGGGGACAGGGGACTTGGCTACACCTTC
>TRBJ2-2|TRBV21-1|NA|NA
CAGRTGPTGELFF
TGTGCCGGGAGGACAGGGCCGACCGGGGAGCTGTTTTTT
>TRBJ2-6|TRBV25-1|NA|NA
CASRYNTGAGANVLTF
TGTGCCAGCCGATACAACACGGGGGCTGGGGCCAACGTCCTGACTTTC
>TRBJ2-3|TRBV2|NA|NA
CASSEDRDDTDTQYF
TGTGCCAGCAGTGAAGACAGGGACGACACAGATACGCAGTATTTT
>TRBJ2-1|TRBV6-1|NA|NA
CASSEALRGTAFF
TGTGCCAGCAGTGAAGCGCTTCGGGGGACGGCGTTCTTC
>TRBJ1-5|TRBV6-1|NA|NA
CASSEELTTYSNQPQHF
TGTGCCAGCAGTGAAGAATTGACAACCTATAGCAATCAGCCCCAGCATTTT
>TRBJ2-2|TRBV6-6|TRBD1|NA
CASSRQGSSNTGELFF
TGTGCCAGCAGCCGACAGGGGTCCTCGAACACCGGGGAGCTGTTTTTT
>TRBJ2-2|TRBV5-4|NA|NA
CASSTETAGTGELFF
TGTGCCAGCAGCACCGAAACAGCGGGCACCGGGGAGCTGTTTTTT
>TRBJ1-1|TRBV10-3|NA|NA
CAISEGGGRNTEAFF
TGTGCCATCAGTGAGGGCGGTGGGAGGAACACTGAAGCTTTCTTT
>TRBJ2-5|TRBV24-1|NA|NA
CATSDPTGDLQETQYF
TGTGCCACCAGTGACCCGACAGGAGACCTTCAAGAGACCCAGTACTTC
>TRBJ1-3|TRBV30|NA|NA
CAWSHPGLSGNTIYF
TGTGCCTGGAGCCATCCCGGGTTGTCTGGAAACACCATATATTTT
>TRBJ2-5|TRBV7-2|NA|NA
CASSYRGAGTETQYF
TGTGCCAGCAGCTACCGGGGGGCCGGGACAGAGACCCAGTACTTC
>TRBJ2-2|TRBV5-5|NA|NA
CASSLGGGTGELFF
TGTGCCAGCAGCTTGGGCGGAGGCACCGGGGAGCTGTTTTTT
>TRBJ2-2|TRBV4-1|TRBD1|NA
CASSPIHRGSGELFF
TGCGCCAGCAGCCCCATCCACAGGGGCTCCGGGGAGCTGTTTTTT
>TRBJ2-1|TRBV7-2|TRBD2|NA
CASSLSAGGTNEQFF
TGTGCCAGCAGCTTATCAGCGGGAGGGACAAATGAGCAGTTCTTC
>TRBJ2-1|TRBV11-2|NA|NA
CASSLVENEQFF
TGTGCCAGCAGCTTAGTAGAGAATGAGCAGTTCTTC
>TRBJ1-4|TRBV4-1|NA|NA
CASSQDLSGGSEKLFF
TGCGCCAGCAGCCAAGATCTATCCGGGGGTAGTGAAAAACTGTTTTTT
>TRBJ2-1|TRBV19|NA|NA
CASSIRGSSYNEQFF
TGTGCCAGTAGTATACGGGGGAGCTCCTACAATGAGCAGTTCTTC
>TRBJ1-5|TRBV29-1|NA|NA
CSVTNTNSNQPQHF
TGCAGCGTAACCAACACCAATAGCAATCAGCCCCAGCATTTT
>TRBJ1-2|TRBV7-2|NA|once
CASSRNYGYTF
TGTGCCAGCAGCCGTAACTATGGCTACACCTTC
>TRBJ2-3|TRBV2|NA|NA
CASSVDRTGDTQYF
TGTGCCAGCAGTGTAGACCGAACAGGGGATACGCAGTATTTT
>TRBJ1-5|TRBV30|TRBD1|NA
CAWNTGVNQPQHF
TGTGCCTGGAATACAGGGGTGAATCAGCCCCAGCATTTT
>TRBJ1-1|TRBV2|NA|NA
CASSPGEGAFF
TGTGCCAGCAGCCCGGGAGAGGGAGCTTTCTTT
>TRBJ1-1|TRBV6-5|NA|NA
CASRGWVTEAFF
TGTGCCAGCAGGGGCTGGGTCACTGAAGCTTTCTTT
>TRBJ2-3|TRBV5-1|NA|NA
CASSFRDKNTDTQYF
TGCGCCAGCAGCTTCCGGGACAAGAACACAGATACGCAGTATTTT
>TRBJ1-1|TRBV6-5|NA|NA
CASSYSQGGTEAFF
TGTGCCAGCAGTTACTCGCAGGGAGGGACTGAAGCTTTCTTT
>TRBJ2-7|TRBV2|NA|NA
CASRDIINEQYF
TGTGCCAGCAGAGACATAATCAACGAGCAGTACTTC
>TRBJ2-1|TRBV7-2|NA|NA
CASSSTRGNEQFF
TGTGCCAGCAGCTCGACCAGGGGTAATGAGCAGTTCTTC
>TRBJ2-6|TRBV5-8|TRBD1|few
CASSPTGAGANVLTF
TGTGCCAGCAGCCCTACAGGGGCTGGGGCCAACGTCCTGACTTTC
>TRBJ1-2|TRBV10-1|NA|NA
CASSAGGYGYTF
TGCGCCAGCAGCGCCGGGGGCTATGGCTACACCTTC
>TRBJ1-1|TRBV30|NA|NA
CAWTPGSTEAFF
TGTGCCTGGACCCCAGGGTCCACTGAAGCTTTCTTT
>TRBJ2-6|TRBV21-1|NA|few
CASSKDAAGGPGGANVLTF
TGTGCCAGCAGCAAAGATGCCGCGGGGGGGCCAGGAGGGGCCAACGTCCTGACTTTC
>TRBJ1-4|TRBV29-1|NA|NA
CSTFERTGEKLFF
TGCAGCACCTTCGAGAGGACTGGCGAAAAACTGTTTTTT
>TRBJ1-2|TRBV30|NA|few
CAWRPPRFQQQVLNYGYTF
TGTGCCTGGAGACCTCCCCGGTTCCAGCAACAGGTCCTCAACTATGGCTACACCTTC
>TRBJ1-3|TRBV10-1|NA|NA
CASSGSGNTIYF
TGCGCCAGCTCCGGCTCTGGAAACACCATATATTTT
>TRBJ2-6|TRBV4-2|NA|NA
CASSPYSSGANVLTF
TGTGCCAGCAGCCCGTACAGCTCTGGGGCCAACGTCCTGACTTTC
>TRBJ1-5|TRBV27|TRBD1|NA
CASSFQGGAGQPQHF
TGTGCCAGCAGTTTTCAAGGGGGCGCAGGGCAGCCCCAGCATTTT